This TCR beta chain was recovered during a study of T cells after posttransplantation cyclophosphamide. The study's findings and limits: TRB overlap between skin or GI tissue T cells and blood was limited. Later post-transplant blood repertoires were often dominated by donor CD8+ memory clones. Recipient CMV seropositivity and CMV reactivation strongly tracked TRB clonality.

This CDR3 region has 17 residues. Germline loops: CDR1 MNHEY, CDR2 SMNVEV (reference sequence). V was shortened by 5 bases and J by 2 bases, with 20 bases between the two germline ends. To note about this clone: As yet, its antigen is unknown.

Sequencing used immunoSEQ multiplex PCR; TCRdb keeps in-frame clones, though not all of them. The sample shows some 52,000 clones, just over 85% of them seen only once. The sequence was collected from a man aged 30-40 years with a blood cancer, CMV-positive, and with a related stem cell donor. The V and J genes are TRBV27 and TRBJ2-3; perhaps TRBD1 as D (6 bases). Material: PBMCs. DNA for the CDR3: TGTGCCAGCAGTAGGGGGAATGGGCCCCTGAACACAGATACGCAGTATTTT. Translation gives CASSRGNGPLNTDTQYF.